These 10 T cell receptor beta chains originate from one sample sequenced in a study of a mutant IDH1 vaccine in newly diagnosed glioma. This sample's time point: week 35, safety follow-up. The vaccine gave 300 ug of a 20-mer mutant IDH1 peptide subcutaneously per dose. Using immunoSEQ multiplex PCR, the repertoire was profiled, and TCRdb retains in-frame clones only, with some absent. The sample shows roughly 26,000 clones, less than 85% of them seen only once. These receptors' antigens are unknown. The sequencing used PBMCs, collected from a glioma patient whose treatment included an IDH1 peptide vaccine. The receptors here all came from a man between 25 and 39 years old with glioma.

The chain uses TRBV6-1 and TRBJ1-4; the match to TRBD1 covers 7 bases. Germline V gives CDR1 MNHNS, CDR2 SASEGT. V dropped 6 bases and J dropped 0; count of bases not matched to a gene: 4. The CDR3 is 15 amino acids. The CDR3 here is CASSAGTATNEKLFF. In DNA form, the CDR3 reads TGTGCCAGCAGCGCCGGGACAGCAACTAATGAAAAACTGTTTTTT.

The chain links TRBV5-1 to TRBJ1-1, with no clear D. Trimming cost V 2 bases and J 6 bases, with 17 bases left between them. This CDR3 comprises 15 residues. The germline gives CDR1 SGHRS, CDR2 YFSETQ. The CDR3 region is CASSFQTSRNAEAFF. CDR3 sequence (DNA): TGCGCCAGCAGCTTTCAAACGTCCCGCAACGCTGAAGCTTTCTTT.

The chain uses TRBV4-1 and TRBJ1-1, with D uncertain. The germline CDR1 and CDR2 sequences are MGHRA and YSYEKL. The CDR3 is 15 amino acids. The V end lost 1 base, the J end lost 0 bases, and 9 bases lay between the germline ends. CDR3 residues: CASSQVQPMNTEAFF. The CDR3 DNA is TGCGCCAGCAGCCAAGTACAGCCGATGAACACTGAAGCTTTCTTT.

This chain links TRBV7-2 with TRBJ2-1, with D hard to call. There are 15 residues in the CDR3. Germline CDR1 is SGHTA and CDR2 is FQGNSA. Trimming removed 2 bases from V and 5 bases from J, with 13 bases in between. The CDR3 protein is CASSLTAQADNEQFF. The CDR3, as DNA: TGTGCCAGCAGCTTAACTGCTCAGGCTGACAATGAGCAGTTCTTC.

The chain joins TRBV6-1 to TRBJ2-7; weak D call: TRBD2 (6 bases). Germline V gene sequence: CDR1 MNHNS, CDR2 SASEGT. This CDR3 comprises 13 residues. V was trimmed by 3 bases and J by 7 bases, leaving 13 bases between them. As DNA, the CDR3 is TGTGCCAGCAGTGATGACGTTGCGGGGGAGCAGTACTTC. This gives the protein CASSDDVAGEQYF.

The rearrangement links TRBV27 to TRBJ2-7, with 10 nucleotides matching TRBD2. The V segment lost 1 base and the J segment 5 bases; nucleotides outside the gene matches: 2. Per the germline V gene, CDR1 is MNHEY and CDR2 is SMNVEV (reference sequence). The CDR3 is 14 residues long. The CDR3 sequence: CASSLWGTSDEQYF. As DNA, the CDR3 is TGTGCCAGCAGTTTATGGGGGACTAGCGACGAGCAGTACTTC.

The chain combines TRBV30 with TRBJ2-7; TRBD2 matches 10 bases. The length of the CDR3 is 17 residues. V was pared by 3 bases and J by 3 bases, with 14 bases of the junction left unmatched. Germline V gene lookup returns CDR1 GTSNPN and CDR2 SVGIG (reference sequence). CDR3 DNA: TGTGCCTGGAGAGGTAGTTATTCTAGCGGGAGTTTCTACGAGCAGTACTTC. Amino acid sequence: CAWRGSYSSGSFYEQYF.

The rearrangement uses TRBV2 and TRBJ2-7; no reliable D call. The V gene lost 4 bases and the J gene lost 3 bases, with 7 bases spanning the gap. The CDR3 totals 12 residues. CDR1 and CDR2 (germline): SNHLY, FYNNEI. CDR3 nucleotide sequence: TGTGCCAGCAGTGTCCACAGCTACGAGCAGTACTTC. It specifies CASSVHSYEQYF.

The rearrangement joins TRBV7-9 to TRBJ2-5, with D possibly matching TRBD2 (6 bases). CDR1 is SEHNR and CDR2 is FQNEAQ in the germline V gene (reference sequence). CDR3 length: 15 amino acids. Trimming removed 4 bases from V and 5 bases from J, with 17 bases in between. DNA of the CDR3: TGTGCCAGCAGCTGTAACCAGGGAGGTCTTGAGACCCAGTACTTC. Its protein is CASSCNQGGLETQYF.

This clone was detected only a few times. The genes are TRBV4-1 and TRBJ2-2; D uncertain. V lost 1 base to trimming and J lost 9 bases, with 18 bases between them. Germline V CDR1 and CDR2: MGHRA, YSYEKL. This CDR3 spans 16 amino acids. The CDR3 coding sequence is TGCGCCAGCAGCCAAGTGGATATCTTGGCGTTCCGGGAGCTGTTTTTT. This translates into CASSQVDILAFRELFF.